Following are 5 T cell receptor beta chains from one sample sequenced in a study of cytomegalovirus exposure and HLA in healthy donors. Researchers ran the PCR with 60 Vbeta and 13 Jbeta primers. Assay: immunoSEQ multiplex PCR; the TCRdb copy retains only in-frame clones and omits some. This sample has about 210,000 clones, with around 81% found just once. Material for sequencing was PBMCs. The receptors here all came from a woman in her fifties or sixties in good health and CMV-seropositive.

The CDR3 sequence is CASRPTGVYEQYF. DNA for the CDR3: TGTGCCAGCAGACCAACAGGGGTCTACGAGCAGTACTTC. This sequence joins TRBV5-6 and TRBJ2-5, with 7 bases fitting TRBD1. The J call may be incorrect, as the DNA end agrees better with TRBJ2-7. The germline V gene encodes CDR1 SGHDT and CDR2 YYEEEE. This CDR3 has 13 residues.

For this clone: Other DNA sequences in this sample translate to the same CDR3. The V call is TRBV7-9, the J call TRBJ1-3; D gene uncertain. The CDR3 extends over 14 amino acids. Per germline, CDR1 SEHNR and CDR2 FQNEAQ (reference sequence). Deletions cut 3 bases from V and 0 bases from J, with 6 bases between. CDR3 sequence reads: CASSLGGSGNTIYF. The CDR3, as DNA: TGTGCCAGCAGCTTGGGAGGCTCTGGAAACACCATATATTTT.

The table lists this clone with a few counts. This rearrangement joins TRBV6-6 to TRBJ2-3; a weak D match, TRBD2 (5 bases). CDR1 and CDR2 (germline): MNHNY, SVGAGI (reference sequence). This CDR3 has 12 residues. Trimming stripped 10 bases from V and 5 bases from J, with 13 bases between. CDR3 sequence: CATSEGVDTQYF. CDR3 coding DNA: TGTGCCACCAGCGAGGGTGTAGATACGCAGTATTTT.

As DNA, the CDR3 is TGTGCCAGCAGCTTAAATCCAACGGGGGGAGAGACCCAGTACTTC. It is translated as CASSLNPTGGETQYF. The chain recombines TRBV7-6 with TRBJ2-5; 7 nucleotides match TRBD2. There are 15 residues in the CDR3. With V trimmed by 2 bases and J by 4 bases, 7 bases remained unmatched. Germline V gene lookup returns CDR1 SGHVS and CDR2 FNYEAQ.

This clone came up a few times. The V and J genes are TRBV2 and TRBJ1-4; 7 nucleotides align to TRBD1. The junction had 9 bases not matched to a gene; V was cut back by 4 bases and J by 4 bases. Germline loops: CDR1 SNHLY, CDR2 FYNNEI. The CDR3 spans 16 residues. DNA of the CDR3: TGTGCCAGCAGTGCGGAGGGGGCCTTAGATAATGAAAAACTGTTTTTT. The encoded protein is CASSAEGALDNEKLFF.